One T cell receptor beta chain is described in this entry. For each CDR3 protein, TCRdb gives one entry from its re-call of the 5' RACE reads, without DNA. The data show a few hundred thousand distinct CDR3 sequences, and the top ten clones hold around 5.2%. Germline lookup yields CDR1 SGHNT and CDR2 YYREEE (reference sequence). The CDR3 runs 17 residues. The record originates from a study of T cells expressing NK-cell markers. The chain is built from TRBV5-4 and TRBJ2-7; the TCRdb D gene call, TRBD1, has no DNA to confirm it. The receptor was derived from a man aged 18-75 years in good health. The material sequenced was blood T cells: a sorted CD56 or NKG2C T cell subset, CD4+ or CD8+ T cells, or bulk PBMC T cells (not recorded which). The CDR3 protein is CASSSSQVRGVSYEQYF.